This T cell receptor (beta chain) was captured by sequencing in a study of STAT3 mutations in large granular lymphocyte leukemia. Study summary: Canonical activating STAT3 mutations were detected in roughly half of the longitudinally sequenced T-LGLL patients.

Libraries were prepared by immunoSEQ multiplex PCR; TCRdb keeps only in-frame clonotypes and omits some of them. The sample shows about 5,200 clones, over 70% of them seen only once. The germline V and J ends were trimmed by 1 base and 9 bases, with 4 bases remaining between them. Germline V gene lookup returns CDR1 SEHNR and CDR2 FQNEAQ (reference sequence). The CDR3 is 10 amino acids. General study points: Every T-cell large granular lymphocyte leukemia patient had at least one immunodominant TCR beta clonotype. Clonal expansion was inferred from samples taken at other timepoints. All newly emerging clones after therapy were STAT3 wild type.

About this clone: Its target is not known.

This sequence originates from a human donor with T large granular lymphocyte leukemia. Some clones in this sample may be carry-over from other donors' samples. Sequenced material: PBMCs. The V call is TRBV7-9, the J call TRBJ2-7; D unclear. This CDR3 reads CASSLDVQYF. DNA of the CDR3: TGTGCCAGCAGCTTAGATGTGCAGTACTTC.